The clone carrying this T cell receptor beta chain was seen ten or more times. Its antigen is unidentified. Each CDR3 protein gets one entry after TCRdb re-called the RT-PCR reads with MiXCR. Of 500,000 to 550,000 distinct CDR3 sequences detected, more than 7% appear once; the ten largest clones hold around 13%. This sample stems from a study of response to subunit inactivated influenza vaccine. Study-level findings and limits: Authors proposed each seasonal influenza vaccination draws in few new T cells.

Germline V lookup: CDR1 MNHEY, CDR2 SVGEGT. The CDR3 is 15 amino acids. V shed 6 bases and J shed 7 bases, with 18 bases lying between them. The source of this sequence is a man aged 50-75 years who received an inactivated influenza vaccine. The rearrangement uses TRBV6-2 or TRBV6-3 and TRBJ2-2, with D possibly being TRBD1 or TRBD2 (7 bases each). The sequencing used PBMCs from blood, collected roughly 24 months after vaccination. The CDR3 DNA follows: TGTGCCAGCAGAAACAGGGGCACGGGAGGCGGGGAGCTGTTTTTT. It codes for CASRNRGTGGGELFF.